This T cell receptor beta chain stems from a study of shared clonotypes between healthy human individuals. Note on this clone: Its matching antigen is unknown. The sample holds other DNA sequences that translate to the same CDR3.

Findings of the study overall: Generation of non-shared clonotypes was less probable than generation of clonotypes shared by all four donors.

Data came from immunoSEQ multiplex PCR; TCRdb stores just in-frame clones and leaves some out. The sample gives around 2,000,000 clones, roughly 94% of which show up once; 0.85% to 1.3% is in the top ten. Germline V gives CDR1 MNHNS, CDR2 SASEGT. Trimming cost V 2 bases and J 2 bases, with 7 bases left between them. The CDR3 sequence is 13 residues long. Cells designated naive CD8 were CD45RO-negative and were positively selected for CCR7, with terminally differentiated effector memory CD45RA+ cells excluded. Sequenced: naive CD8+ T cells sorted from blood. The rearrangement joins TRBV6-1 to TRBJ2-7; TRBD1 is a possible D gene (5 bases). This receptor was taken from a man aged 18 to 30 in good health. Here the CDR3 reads CASSERGPYEQYF. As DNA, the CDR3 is TGTGCCAGCAGTGAAAGGGGTCCCTACGAGCAGTACTTC.